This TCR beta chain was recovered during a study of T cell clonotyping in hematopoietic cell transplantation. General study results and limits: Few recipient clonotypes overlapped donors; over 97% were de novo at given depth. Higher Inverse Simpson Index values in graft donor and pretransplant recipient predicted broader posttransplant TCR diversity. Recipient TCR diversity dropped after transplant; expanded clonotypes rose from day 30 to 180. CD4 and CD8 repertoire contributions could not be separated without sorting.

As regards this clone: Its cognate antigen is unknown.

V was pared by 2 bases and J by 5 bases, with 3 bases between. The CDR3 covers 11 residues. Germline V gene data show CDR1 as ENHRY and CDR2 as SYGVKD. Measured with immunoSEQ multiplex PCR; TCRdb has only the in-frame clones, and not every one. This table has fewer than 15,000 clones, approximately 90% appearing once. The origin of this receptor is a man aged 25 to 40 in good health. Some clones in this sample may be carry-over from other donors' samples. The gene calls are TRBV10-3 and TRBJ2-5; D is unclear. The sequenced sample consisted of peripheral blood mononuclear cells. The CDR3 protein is CAISEGETQYF. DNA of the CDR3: TGTGCCATCAGTGAGGGGGAGACCCAGTACTTC.